Presented here are 3 T cell receptor beta chains from one specimen sequenced in a study of identical twins. TCRdb re-derived calls from the 5' RACE reads in MiXCR, one entry per CDR3 protein. The sample has 450,000 or so distinct CDR3 sequences, roughly 26% seen once. In addition, the sample was reused for a study of T cells expressing NK-cell markers.

Sequences were obtained from CD4+ T cells sorted from blood. Every receptor here comes from a woman under 30 in good health.

CDR3 in DNA: TGTGCCAGCAGTTACTCGAAAAGGACAGGGGGCGCTTACAATGAGCAGTTCTTC. Translation: CASSYSKRTGGAYNEQFF. The V and J genes are TRBV6-5 and TRBJ2-1; 11 bases fit TRBD1. The V segment lost 0 bases and the J segment 4 bases; nucleotides outside the gene matches: 8. CDR3 length equals 18 residues. Germline values: CDR1 MNHEY, CDR2 SVGAGI.

This clonotype was seen a handful of times. The J gene is TRBJ2-2, the V gene TRBV6-1, with a weak D call TRBD1 (5 bases). Germline values: CDR1 MNHNS, CDR2 SASEGT. The CDR3 runs 15 residues. V lost 1 base, J lost 5 bases, and 11 bases lay in between. CDR3 loop: CASSEVLGDTGELFF. In DNA, the CDR3 is TGTGCCAGCAGTGAAGTTCTAGGGGATACCGGGGAGCTGTTTTTT.

Only a few counts were recorded for this clonotype. The gene calls are TRBV20-1 and TRBJ2-1; D might be TRBD2 (6 bases). The V and J ends lost 1 base and 2 bases respectively, with 9 bases between them. Germline lookup yields CDR1 DFQATT and CDR2 SNEGSKA (reference sequence). The CDR3 has 14 residues. This CDR3 reads CSARVAGPYNEQFF. The CDR3 DNA reads as TGCAGTGCTAGAGTGGCGGGACCCTACAATGAGCAGTTCTTC.